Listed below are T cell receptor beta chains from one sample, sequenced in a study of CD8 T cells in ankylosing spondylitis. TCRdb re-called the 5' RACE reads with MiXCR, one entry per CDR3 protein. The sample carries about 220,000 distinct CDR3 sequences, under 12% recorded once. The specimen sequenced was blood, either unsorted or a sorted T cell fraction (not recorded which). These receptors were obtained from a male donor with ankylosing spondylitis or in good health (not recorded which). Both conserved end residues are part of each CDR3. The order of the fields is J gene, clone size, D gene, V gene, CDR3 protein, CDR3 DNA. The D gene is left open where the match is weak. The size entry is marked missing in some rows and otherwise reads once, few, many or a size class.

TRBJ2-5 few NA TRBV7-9 CASSLAVGLWTQYF TGTGCCAGCAGCTTAGCTGTGGGCCTTTGGACCCAGTACTTC
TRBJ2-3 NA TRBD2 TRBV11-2 CASSSDLAGGRLDTQYF TGTGCCAGCAGCTCAGACCTAGCGGGGGGGAGGCTAGATACGCAGTATTTT
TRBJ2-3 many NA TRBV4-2 CASSQGGQQTQYF TGTGCCAGCAGCCAAGGCGGCCAGCAGACGCAGTATTTT
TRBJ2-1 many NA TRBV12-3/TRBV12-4 CASSFGRGPRNEQFF TGTGCCAGCAGTTTTGGACGGGGGCCACGGAATGAGCAGTTCTTC
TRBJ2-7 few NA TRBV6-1 CASRVGGGSYEQYF TGTGCCAGCAGGGTAGGGGGGGGTTCCTACGAGCAGTACTTC
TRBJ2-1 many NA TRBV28 CASSSRIAVPYNEQFF TGTGCCAGCAGTTCCCGCATTGCGGTCCCCTACAATGAGCAGTTCTTC
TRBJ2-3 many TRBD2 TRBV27 CASSLTSVLNTQYF TGTGCCAGCAGTTTAACTAGCGTGTTGAATACGCAGTATTTT
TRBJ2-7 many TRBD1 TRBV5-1 CASSLGSTGANEQYF TGCGCCAGCAGCTTGGGGTCCACAGGGGCCAACGAGCAGTACTTC
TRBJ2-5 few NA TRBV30 CAWSVVVETQYF TGTGCCTGGAGTGTAGTGGTTGAGACCCAGTACTTC
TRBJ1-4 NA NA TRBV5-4 CASSSAAGNEKLFF TGTGCCAGCAGCTCGGCTGCTGGTAATGAAAAACTGTTTTTT
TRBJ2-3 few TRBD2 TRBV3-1 CASSPRAGAGDTQYF TGTGCCAGCAGCCCGAGAGCGGGGGCGGGAGATACGCAGTATTTT
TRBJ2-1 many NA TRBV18 CASSRSNNEQFF TGTGCCAGCTCACGAAGTAACAATGAGCAGTTCTTC
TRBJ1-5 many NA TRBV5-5 CASSPDGGGNQPQHF TGTGCCAGCAGCCCTGACGGGGGTGGCAATCAGCCCCAGCATTTT
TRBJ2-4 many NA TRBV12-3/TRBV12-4 CAIRTAKNIQYF TGTGCCATCAGAACAGCCAAAAACATTCAGTACTTC
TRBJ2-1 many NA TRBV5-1 CASSWGEQNEQFF TGCGCCAGCAGCTGGGGGGAACAGAATGAGCAGTTCTTC
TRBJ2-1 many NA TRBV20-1 CSAPRTSREFF TGCAGTGCACCACGGACATCACGGGAGTTCTTC
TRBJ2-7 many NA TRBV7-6 CASSSEYEQYF TGTGCCAGCAGCTCGGAATACGAGCAGTACTTC